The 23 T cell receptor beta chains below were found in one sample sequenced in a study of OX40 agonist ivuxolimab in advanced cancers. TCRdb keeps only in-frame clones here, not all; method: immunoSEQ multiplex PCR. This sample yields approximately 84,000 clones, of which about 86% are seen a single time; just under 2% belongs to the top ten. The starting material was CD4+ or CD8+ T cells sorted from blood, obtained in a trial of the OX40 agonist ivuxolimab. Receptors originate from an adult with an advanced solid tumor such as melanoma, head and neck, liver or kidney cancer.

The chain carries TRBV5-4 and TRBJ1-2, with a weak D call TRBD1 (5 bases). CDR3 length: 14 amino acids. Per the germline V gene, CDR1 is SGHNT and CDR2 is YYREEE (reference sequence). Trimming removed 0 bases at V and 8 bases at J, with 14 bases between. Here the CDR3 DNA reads TGTGCCAGCAGCTTGGAAAGGGGTCCGAGGGGCTACACCTTC. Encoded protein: CASSLERGPRGYTF.

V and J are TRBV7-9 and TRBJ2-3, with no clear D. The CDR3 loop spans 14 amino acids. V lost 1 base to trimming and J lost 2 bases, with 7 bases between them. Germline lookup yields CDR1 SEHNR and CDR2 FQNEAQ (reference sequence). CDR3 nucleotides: TGTGCCAGCAGCTTAGGTCGGGCCACAGATACGCAGTATTTT. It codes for CASSLGRATDTQYF.

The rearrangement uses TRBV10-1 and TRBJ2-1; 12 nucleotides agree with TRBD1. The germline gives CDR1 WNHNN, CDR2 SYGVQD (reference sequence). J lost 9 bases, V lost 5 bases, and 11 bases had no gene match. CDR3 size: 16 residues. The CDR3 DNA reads TGCGCCAGCAGTTATGAACGGGACAGGGGGCCTTTTGAGCAGTTCTTC. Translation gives CASSYERDRGPFEQFF.

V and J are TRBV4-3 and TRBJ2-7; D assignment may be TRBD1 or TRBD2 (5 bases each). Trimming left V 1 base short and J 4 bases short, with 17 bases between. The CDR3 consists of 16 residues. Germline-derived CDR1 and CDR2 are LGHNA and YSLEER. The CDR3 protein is CASSQGFKGTDYEQYF. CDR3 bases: TGCGCCAGCAGCCAAGGATTTAAGGGGACGGATTACGAGCAGTACTTC.

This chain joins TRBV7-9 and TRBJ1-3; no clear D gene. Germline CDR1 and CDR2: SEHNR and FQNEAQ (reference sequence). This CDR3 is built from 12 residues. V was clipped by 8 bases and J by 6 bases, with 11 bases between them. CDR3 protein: CASVPRENTIYF. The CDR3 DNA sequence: TGTGCCAGCGTCCCCCGGGAAAACACCATATATTTT.

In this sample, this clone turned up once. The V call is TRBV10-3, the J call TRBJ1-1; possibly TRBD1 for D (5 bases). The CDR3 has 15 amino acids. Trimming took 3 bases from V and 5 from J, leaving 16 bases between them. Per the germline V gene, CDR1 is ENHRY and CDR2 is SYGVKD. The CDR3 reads CAISEQAPAGTEAFF. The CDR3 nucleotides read TGTGCCATCAGTGAACAGGCACCGGCGGGGACTGAAGCTTTCTTT.

The CDR3 sequence: CASSSSGGAYTQYF. The CDR3 nucleotides are TGTGCCAGCAGCTCTAGCGGGGGGGCTTATACGCAGTATTTT. V gene TRBV5-5 combines with J gene TRBJ2-3; 12 bases match TRBD2. The CDR3 runs 14 residues. Germline V CDR1 and CDR2: SGHKS, YYEKEE (reference sequence). J lost 7 bases, V lost 3 bases, and 3 bases had no gene match. Combining the CDR3 with reference TRBV5-5 and TRBJ2-3 gives the whole variable domain DAGVTQSPTHLIKTRGQQVTLRCSPISGHKSVSWYQQVLGQGPQFIFQYYEKEERGRGNFPDRFSARQFPNYSSELNVNALLLGDSALYLCASSSSGGAYTQYFGPGTRLTVL.

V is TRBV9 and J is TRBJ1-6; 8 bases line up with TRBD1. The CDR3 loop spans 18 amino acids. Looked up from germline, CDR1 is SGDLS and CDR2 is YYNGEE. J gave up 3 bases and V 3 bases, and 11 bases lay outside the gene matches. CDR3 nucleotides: TGTGCCAGCAGCGGACGGGGGGGGACAGGATTCTATAATTCACCCCTCCACTTT. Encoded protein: CASSGRGGTGFYNSPLHF. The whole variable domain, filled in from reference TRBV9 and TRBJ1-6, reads DSGVTQTPKHLITATGQRVTLRCSPRSGDLSVYWYQQSLDQGLQFLIQYYNGEERAKGNILERFSAQQFPDLHSELNLSSLELGDSALYFCASSGRGGTGFYNSPLHFGNGTRLTVT.

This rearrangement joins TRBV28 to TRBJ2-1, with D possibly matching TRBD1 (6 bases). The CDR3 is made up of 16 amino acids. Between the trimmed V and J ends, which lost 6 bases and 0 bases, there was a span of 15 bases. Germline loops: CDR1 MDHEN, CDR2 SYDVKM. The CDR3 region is CASRGTQGPSYNEQFF. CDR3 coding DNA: TGTGCCAGCAGGGGAACCCAGGGGCCCTCCTACAATGAGCAGTTCTTC.

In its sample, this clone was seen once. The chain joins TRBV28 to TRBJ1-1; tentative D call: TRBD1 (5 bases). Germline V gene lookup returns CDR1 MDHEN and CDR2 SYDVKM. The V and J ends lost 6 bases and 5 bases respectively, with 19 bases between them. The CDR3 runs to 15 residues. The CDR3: CASSPPRGALTEAFF. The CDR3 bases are TGTGCCAGCAGCCCTCCCCGAGGGGCGCTTACTGAAGCTTTCTTT. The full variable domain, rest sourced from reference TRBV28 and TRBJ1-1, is DVKVTQSSRYLVKRTGEKVFLECVQDMDHENMFWYRQDPGLGLRLIYFSYDVKMKEKGDIPEGYSVSREKKERFSLILESASTNQTSMYLCASSPPRGALTEAFFGQGTRLTVV.

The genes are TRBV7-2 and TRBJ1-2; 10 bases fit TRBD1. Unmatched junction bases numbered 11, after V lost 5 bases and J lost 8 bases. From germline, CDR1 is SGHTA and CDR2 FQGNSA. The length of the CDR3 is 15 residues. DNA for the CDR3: TGTGCCAGCAGCGCCCGGGACAGGGGACCAGAAGGCTACACCTTC. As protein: CASSARDRGPEGYTF. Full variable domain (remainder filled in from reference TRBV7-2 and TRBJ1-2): GAGVSQSPSNKVTEKGKDVELRCDPISGHTALYWYRQSLGQGLEFLIYFQGNSAPDKSGLPSDRFSAERTGGSVSTLTIQRTQQEDSAVYLCASSARDRGPEGYTFGSGTRLTVV.

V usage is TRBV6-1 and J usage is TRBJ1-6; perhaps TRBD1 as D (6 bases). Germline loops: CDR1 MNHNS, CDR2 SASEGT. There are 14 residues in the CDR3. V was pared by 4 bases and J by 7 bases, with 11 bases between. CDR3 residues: CASSVGTPNSPLHF. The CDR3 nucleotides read TGTGCCAGCAGTGTCGGGACACCCAATTCACCCCTCCACTTT.

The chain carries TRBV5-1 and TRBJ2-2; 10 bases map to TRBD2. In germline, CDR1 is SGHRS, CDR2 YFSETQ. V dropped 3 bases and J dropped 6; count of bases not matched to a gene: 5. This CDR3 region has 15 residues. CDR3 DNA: TGCGCCAGCAGCTCCGTAGCGGGAGGCTCCGGGGAGCTGTTTTTT. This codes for CASSSVAGGSGELFF.

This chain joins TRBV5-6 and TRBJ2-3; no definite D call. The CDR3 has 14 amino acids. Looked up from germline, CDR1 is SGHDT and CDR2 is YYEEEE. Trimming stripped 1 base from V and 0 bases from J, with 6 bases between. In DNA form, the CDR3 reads TGTGCCAGCAGCTTGTACCCTAGCACAGATACGCAGTATTTT. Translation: CASSLYPSTDTQYF. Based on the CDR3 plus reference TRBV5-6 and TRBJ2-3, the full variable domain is DAGVTQSPTHLIKTRGQQVTLRCSPKSGHDTVSWYQQALGQGPQFIFQYYEEEERQRGNFPDRFSGHQFPNYSSELNVNALLLGDSALYLCASSLYPSTDTQYFGPGTRLTVL.

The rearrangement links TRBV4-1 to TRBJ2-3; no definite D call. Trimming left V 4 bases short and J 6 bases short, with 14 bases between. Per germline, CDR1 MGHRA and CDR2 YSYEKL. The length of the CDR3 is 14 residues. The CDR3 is CASSLASRADTQYF. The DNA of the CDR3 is TGCGCCAGCAGCCTGGCTTCACGAGCGGATACGCAGTATTTT.

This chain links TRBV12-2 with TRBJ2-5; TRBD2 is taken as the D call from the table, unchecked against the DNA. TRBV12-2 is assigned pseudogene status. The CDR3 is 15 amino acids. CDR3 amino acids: CASRLGRGRQETQYF. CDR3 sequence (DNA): TGTGCAAGTCGCTTAGGGAGGGGCAGACAAGAGACCCAGTACTTC.

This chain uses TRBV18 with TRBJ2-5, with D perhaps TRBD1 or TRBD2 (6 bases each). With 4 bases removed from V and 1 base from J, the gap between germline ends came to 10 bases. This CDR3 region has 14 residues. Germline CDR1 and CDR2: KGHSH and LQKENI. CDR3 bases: TGTGCCAGCTCACTCCGGGGGCCCCAAGAGACCCAGTACTTC. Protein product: CASSLRGPQETQYF.

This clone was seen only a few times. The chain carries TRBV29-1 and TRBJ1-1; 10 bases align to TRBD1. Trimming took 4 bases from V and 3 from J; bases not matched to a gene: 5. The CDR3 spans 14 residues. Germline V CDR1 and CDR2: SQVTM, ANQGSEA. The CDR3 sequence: CSVGQGALDTEAFF. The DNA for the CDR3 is TGCAGCGTTGGACAGGGGGCGTTGGACACTGAAGCTTTCTTT. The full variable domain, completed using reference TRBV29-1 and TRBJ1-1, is SAVISQKPSRDICQRGTSLTIQCQVDSQVTMMFWYRQQPGQSLTLIATANQGSEATYESGFVIDKFPISRPNLTFSTLTVSNMSPEDSSIYLCSVGQGALDTEAFFGQGTRLTVV.

The CDR3 region is CASSYSRGTFPEQYF. CDR3 DNA: TGTGCCAGCAGTTACTCTAGAGGGACCTTTCCCGAGCAGTACTTC. V gene TRBV6-6 combines with J gene TRBJ2-7, with D perhaps assigned TRBD1 or TRBD2 (5 bases each). Germline CDR1 is MNHNY and CDR2 is SVGAGI (reference sequence). V lost 0 bases and J lost 6, with 15 bases in between. The CDR3 totals 15 residues.

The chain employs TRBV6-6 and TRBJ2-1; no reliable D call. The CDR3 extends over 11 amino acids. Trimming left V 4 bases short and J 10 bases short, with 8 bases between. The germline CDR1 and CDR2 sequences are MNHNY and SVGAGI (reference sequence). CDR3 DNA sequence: TGTGCCAGCAGTTCCCGCCTCGAGCAGTTCTTC. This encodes CASSSRLEQFF.

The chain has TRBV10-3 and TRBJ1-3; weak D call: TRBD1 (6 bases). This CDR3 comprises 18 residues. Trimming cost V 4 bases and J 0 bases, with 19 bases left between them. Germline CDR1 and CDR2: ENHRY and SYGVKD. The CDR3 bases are TGTGCCATCAGTGGGTTAGAGGGGGGCGCCTCCTCTGGAAACACCATATATTTT. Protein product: CAISGLEGGASSGNTIYF.

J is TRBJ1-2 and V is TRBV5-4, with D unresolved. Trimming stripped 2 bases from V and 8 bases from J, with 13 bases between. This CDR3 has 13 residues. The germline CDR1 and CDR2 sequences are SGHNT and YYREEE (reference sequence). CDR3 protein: CASSFGGSGGYTF. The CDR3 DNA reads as TGTGCCAGCAGCTTCGGCGGGTCGGGGGGCTACACCTTC.

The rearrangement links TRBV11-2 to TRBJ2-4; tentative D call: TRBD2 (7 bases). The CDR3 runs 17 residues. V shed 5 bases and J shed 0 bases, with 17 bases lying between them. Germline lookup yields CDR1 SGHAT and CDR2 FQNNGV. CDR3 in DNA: TGTGCCAGCAGCCGCTACTTGGGGGGGCAAGCCAAAAACATTCAGTACTTC. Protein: CASSRYLGGQAKNIQYF. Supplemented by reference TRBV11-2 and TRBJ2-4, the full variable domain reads EAGVAQSPRYKIIEKRQSVAFWCNPISGHATLYWYQQILGQGPKLLIQFQNNGVVDDSQLPKDRFSAERLKGVDSTLKIQPAKLEDSAVYLCASSRYLGGQAKNIQYFGAGTRLSVL.